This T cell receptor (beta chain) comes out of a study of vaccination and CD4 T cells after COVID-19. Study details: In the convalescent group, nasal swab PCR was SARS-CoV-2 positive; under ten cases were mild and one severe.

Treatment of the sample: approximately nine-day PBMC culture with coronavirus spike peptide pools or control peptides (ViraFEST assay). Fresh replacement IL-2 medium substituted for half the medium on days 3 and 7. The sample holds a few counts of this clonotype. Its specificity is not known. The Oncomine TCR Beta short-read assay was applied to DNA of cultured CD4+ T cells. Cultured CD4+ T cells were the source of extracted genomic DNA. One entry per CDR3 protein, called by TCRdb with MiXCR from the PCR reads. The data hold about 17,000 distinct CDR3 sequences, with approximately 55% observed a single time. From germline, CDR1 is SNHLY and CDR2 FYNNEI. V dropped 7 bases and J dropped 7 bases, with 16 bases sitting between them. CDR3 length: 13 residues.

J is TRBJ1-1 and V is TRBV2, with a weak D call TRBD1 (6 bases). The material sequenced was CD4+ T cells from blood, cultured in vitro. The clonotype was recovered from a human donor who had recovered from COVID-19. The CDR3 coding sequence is TGTGCCAGCACCCGACAAGACAGGCTTGAAGCTTTCTTT. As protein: CASTRQDRLEAFF.